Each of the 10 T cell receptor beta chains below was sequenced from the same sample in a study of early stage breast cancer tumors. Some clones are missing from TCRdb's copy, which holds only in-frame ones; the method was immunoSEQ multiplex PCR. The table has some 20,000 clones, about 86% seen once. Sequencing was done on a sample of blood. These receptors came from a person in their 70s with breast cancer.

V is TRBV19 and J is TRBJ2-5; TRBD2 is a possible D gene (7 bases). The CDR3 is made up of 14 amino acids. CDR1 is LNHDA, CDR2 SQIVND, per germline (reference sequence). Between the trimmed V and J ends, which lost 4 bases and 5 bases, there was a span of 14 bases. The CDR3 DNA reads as TGTGCCAGTAGTAGTGGGGGGGCAGGTGAGACCCAGTACTTC. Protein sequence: CASSSGGAGETQYF.

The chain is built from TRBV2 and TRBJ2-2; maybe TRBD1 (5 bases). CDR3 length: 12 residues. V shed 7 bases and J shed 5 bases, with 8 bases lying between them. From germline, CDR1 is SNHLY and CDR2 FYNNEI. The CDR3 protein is CASNRGTGELFF. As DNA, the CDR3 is TGTGCCAGCAATAGGGGTACCGGGGAGCTGTTTTTT.

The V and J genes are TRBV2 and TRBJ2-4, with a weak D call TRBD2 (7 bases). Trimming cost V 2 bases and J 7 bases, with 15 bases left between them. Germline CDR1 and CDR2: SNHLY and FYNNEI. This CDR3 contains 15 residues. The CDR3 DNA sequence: TGTGCCAGCAGTGAAAAGGCGGGGGCCGCGAACATTCAGTACTTC. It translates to CASSEKAGAANIQYF.

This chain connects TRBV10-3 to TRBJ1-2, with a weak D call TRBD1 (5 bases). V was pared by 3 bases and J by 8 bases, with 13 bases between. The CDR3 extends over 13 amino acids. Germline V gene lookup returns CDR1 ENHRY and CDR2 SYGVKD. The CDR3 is CAISEDRIEGYTF. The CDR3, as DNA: TGTGCCATCAGTGAAGACAGAATTGAAGGCTACACCTTC.

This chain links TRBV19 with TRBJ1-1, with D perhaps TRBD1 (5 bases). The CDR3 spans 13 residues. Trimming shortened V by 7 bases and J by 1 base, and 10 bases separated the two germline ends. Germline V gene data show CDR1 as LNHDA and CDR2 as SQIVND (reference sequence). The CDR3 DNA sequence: TGTGCCAGTAACCCAGGGTGGAACACTGAAGCTTTCTTT. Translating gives CASNPGWNTEAFF.

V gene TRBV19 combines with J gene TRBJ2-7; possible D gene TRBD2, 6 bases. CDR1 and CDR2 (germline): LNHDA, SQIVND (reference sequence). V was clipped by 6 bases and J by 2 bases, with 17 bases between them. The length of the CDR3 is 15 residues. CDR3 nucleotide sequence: TGTGCCAGTAGGGTTCGGGGAGGCAAGGCCTACGAGCAGTACTTC. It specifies CASRVRGGKAYEQYF.

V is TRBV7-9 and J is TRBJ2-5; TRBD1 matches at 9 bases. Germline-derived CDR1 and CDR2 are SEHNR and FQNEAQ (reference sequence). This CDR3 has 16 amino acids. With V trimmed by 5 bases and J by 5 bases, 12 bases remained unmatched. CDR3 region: CASSARVQGAFETQYF. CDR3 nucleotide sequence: TGTGCCAGCAGCGCCCGGGTACAGGGGGCTTTCGAGACCCAGTACTTC.

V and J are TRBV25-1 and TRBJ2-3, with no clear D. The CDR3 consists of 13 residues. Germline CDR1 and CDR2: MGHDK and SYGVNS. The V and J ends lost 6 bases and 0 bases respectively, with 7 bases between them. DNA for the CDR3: TGTGCCAGCAGGGCATCTAGCACAGATACGCAGTATTTT. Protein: CASRASSTDTQYF.

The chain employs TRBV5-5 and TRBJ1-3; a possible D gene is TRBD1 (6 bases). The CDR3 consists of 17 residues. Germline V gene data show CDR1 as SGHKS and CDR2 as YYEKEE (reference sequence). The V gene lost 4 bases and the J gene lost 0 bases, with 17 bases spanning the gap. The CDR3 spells CASSVRDTKNSGNTIYF. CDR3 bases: TGTGCCAGCAGCGTCCGGGACACTAAAAACTCTGGAAACACCATATATTTT.

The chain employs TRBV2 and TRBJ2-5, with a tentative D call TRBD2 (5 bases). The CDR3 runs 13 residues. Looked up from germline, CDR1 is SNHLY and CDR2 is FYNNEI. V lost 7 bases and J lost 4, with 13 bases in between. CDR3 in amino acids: CASNYFEGETQYF. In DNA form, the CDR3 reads TGTGCCAGCAATTATTTTGAGGGAGAGACCCAGTACTTC.